This TCR beta chain was profiled in a study of T-cell reconstitution after alpha-beta-depleted transplantation in children. Study outcomes and limitations: High day-60 TCRbeta diversity in some patients came from surviving recipient T cells and thymic progenitors.

Unique molecular identifiers featured in how the TCRbeta library was prepared. MiXCR, applied by TCRdb to the PCR reads, yields one record per CDR3 protein. The table has about 510,000 distinct CDR3 sequences, approximately 10% seen once. In its sample, this clonotype was seen a few times. Its matching antigen is unknown. The V gene's germline CDR1 is LNHDA and CDR2 SQIVND (reference sequence). The CDR3 contains 15 residues. The V end lost 4 bases, the J end lost 12 bases, and 22 bases lay between the germline ends. Sequences were derived from PBMCs, mostly from graft donor cells, sampled 180 days after TCRalphabeta/CD19-depleted stem cell transplant. This chain uses TRBV19 with TRBJ2-1; a weak D match, TRBD2 (5 bases). This TCR derives from a female patient between 2 and 10 years old who had a stem cell transplant for aplastic anemia, so the T cells may come from the graft donor. The CDR3 DNA sequence: TGTGCCAGTAGTACCCGGGATCAACCCCAAAAAGGGCAGTTCTTC. It yields the protein CASSTRDQPQKGQFF.